The 3 T cell receptor beta chains given below trace back to one sample, sequenced in a study of T-cell reconstitution after alpha-beta-depleted transplantation in children. Unique molecular identifiers were incorporated into the prepared TCRbeta library. Using its own MiXCR run on the PCR reads, TCRdb lists one record per CDR3 protein. Of a few hundred thousand distinct CDR3 sequences in the sample, around 12% were seen once. The starting material was PBMCs from the stem cell graft donor, obtained from the stem cell graft. These receptor sequences come from a human donor who donated a stem cell graft to a child with combined immunodeficiency.

This clonotype was recorded many times. This chain connects TRBV10-3 to TRBJ2-1; D perhaps matches TRBD2 (6 bases). The germline gives CDR1 ENHRY, CDR2 SYGVKD. V was clipped by 4 bases and J by 7 bases, with 17 bases between them. The CDR3 loop spans 15 amino acids. CDR3 loop: CAISALGGPENEQFF. The CDR3 nucleotides read TGTGCCATCAGTGCTCTTGGAGGGCCGGAGAATGAGCAGTTCTTC.

This clonotype was observed a few times. The chain links TRBV13 to TRBJ2-1, with 7 positions matching TRBD1. Looked up from germline, CDR1 is PRHDT and CDR2 is FYEKMQ (reference sequence). The CDR3 is 14 residues long. J gave up 5 bases and V 5 bases, and 6 bases lay outside the gene matches. The CDR3 reads CASSKRDRDNEQFF. The DNA of the CDR3 is TGTGCCAGCAGCAAACGGGACAGAGACAATGAGCAGTTCTTC.

The V and J genes are TRBV20-1 and TRBJ2-3; TRBD2 matches at 14 bases. In germline, CDR1 is DFQATT, CDR2 SNEGSKA (reference sequence). The CDR3 loop spans 15 amino acids. DNA for the CDR3: TGCAGCGGGACTAGCGGGAGTACTAGCACAGATACGCAGTATTTT. Residues: CSGTSGSTSTDTQYF.